The clone carrying this T cell receptor beta chain has just a few counts. Antigen: not known. Every donor contributed roughly 10 milliliters of peripheral blood by blood draw. Primed by a sample-barcoded 5' primer and a J-beta primer mix, a second PCR proceeded for 7 to 11 cycles. Using its own MiXCR run on the 5' RACE reads, TCRdb lists one record per CDR3 protein. The table shows nearly 1 million distinct CDR3 sequences, with around 54% occurring only once. The data are from a study of blood T cells in healthy people across ages. Study-level results: There was a strong correlation between TCR beta diversity and naive T cell percentage. Versus aged donors, long-lived donors had higher diversity and more naive CD4+ cells. The fall in TCR beta diversity per million T cells was roughly linear with age.

CDR1 is SQVTM and CDR2 is ANQGSEA in the germline V gene. V was trimmed by 4 bases and J by 1 base, leaving 10 bases between them. This CDR3 is built from 13 residues. This sequence was found in an older woman in good health. The sample was blood. This sequence joins TRBV29-1 and TRBJ1-2; the D gene is possibly TRBD1 (6 bases). CDR3 amino acids: CSVGGRDNYGYTF. As DNA, the CDR3 is TGCAGCGTTGGGGGGCGGGATAACTATGGCTACACCTTC.